This T cell receptor beta chain is drawn from a study of siplizumab effects on memory and regulatory T cells. The germline V gene encodes CDR1 SGHTA and CDR2 FQGNSA. V was trimmed by 3 bases and J by 4 bases, leaving 7 bases between them. The CDR3 loop spans 13 amino acids. Sequenced by immunoSEQ multiplex PCR; TCRdb stores in-frame clones only, minus some. The sample carries over 85,000 clones, 94% recorded once. The sample comprised non-Treg CD4+ T cells sorted from blood. The receptor was derived from a human donor in good health. The rearrangement joins TRBV7-2 to TRBJ2-1; tentative D call: TRBD1 (5 bases). The CDR3 reads CASSFNRYNEQFF. CDR3 in DNA: TGTGCCAGCAGCTTTAACAGGTACAATGAGCAGTTCTTC.